The 25 T cell receptor beta chains below were found in one sample sequenced in a study of blood T cell repertoires in COVID-19. Libraries were prepared by immunoSEQ multiplex PCR; TCRdb keeps only in-frame clonotypes and omits some of them. The table includes 150,000 or so clones, approximately 84% detected once. Sequencing input: peripheral blood. These receptors originate from a human donor in a cohort sampled during active COVID-19.

The J gene is TRBJ2-1, the V gene TRBV23-1, with D tentatively TRBD2 (6 bases). TRBV23-1 is an open reading frame whose function is uncertain. The CDR3 has 18 residues. Trimming shortened V by 1 base and J by 5 bases, and 21 bases separated the two germline ends. CDR3 in amino acids: CASSQFGSHGGKDNEQFF. The CDR3 coding sequence is TGCGCCAGCAGTCAATTCGGTAGCCACGGCGGGAAGGACAATGAGCAGTTCTTC.

The rearrangement uses TRBV21-1 and TRBJ1-6. TRBV21-1 is described as a pseudogene. CDR3 size: 16 residues. CDR3: CASSREGRFNNSPLHF. The CDR3 DNA sequence: TGTGCCAGCAGCAGGGAGGGACGGTTCAATAATTCACCCCTCCACTTT.

The V call is TRBV5-8, the J call TRBJ1-4; 7 nucleotides align to TRBD1. CDR3 length equals 14 residues. Germline CDR1 SGHTS, CDR2 YDEGEE. Unmatched junction bases numbered 3, after V lost 5 bases and J lost 2 bases. The CDR3 DNA is TGTGCCAGCAGGTTGACAGGGACTAATGAAAAACTGTTTTTT. This sequence encodes CASRLTGTNEKLFF.

The chain joins TRBV7-8 to TRBJ1-6, with 8 bases matching TRBD1. This CDR3 spans 17 amino acids. J lost 8 bases, V lost 0 bases, and 9 bases had no gene match. Germline CDR1 and CDR2: SGHVS and FQNEAQ. CDR3 region: CASSLAPWTGRDSPLHF. The CDR3, as DNA: TGTGCCAGCAGCTTAGCGCCTTGGACAGGGAGGGATTCACCCCTCCACTTT.

This clone occurred once. This sequence joins TRBV5-5 and TRBJ1-1, with TRBD1 as a possible D gene (6 bases). V lost 0 bases to trimming and J lost 1 base, with 13 bases between them. Germline CDR1 reads SGHKS; CDR2 reads YYEKEE (reference sequence). The CDR3 length is 16 residues. Here the CDR3 reads CASSLAGGGTNTEAFF. The CDR3 DNA follows: TGTGCCAGCAGCTTGGCGGGGGGGGGCACGAACACTGAAGCTTTCTTT.

This sequence joins TRBV11-3 and TRBJ1-2; tentatively, D is TRBD1 (6 bases). CDR3 length: 14 amino acids. The V gene lost 5 bases and the J gene lost 7 bases, with 17 bases spanning the gap. CDR1 SGHNT and CDR2 YENEEA come from the germline V gene. The CDR3 coding sequence is TGTGCCAGCAGCCCGCCAGCAGGGGCTGGTGGCTACACCTTC. Protein: CASSPPAGAGGYTF.

The chain couples TRBV5-1 to TRBJ2-6; no definite D call. The CDR3 has 16 residues. Germline CDR1 is SGHRS and CDR2 is YFSETQ. Between the trimmed V and J ends, which lost 0 bases and 2 bases, there was a span of 9 bases. The CDR3 DNA sequence: TGCGCCAGCAGCTTGGGGCAGGTTGCTGGGGCCAACGTCCTGACTTTC. Translation gives CASSLGQVAGANVLTF.

This rearrangement joins TRBV27 to TRBJ2-2; TRBD2 is a possible D gene (6 bases). The germline CDR1 and CDR2 sequences are MNHEY and SMNVEV (reference sequence). V was cut by 6 bases and J by 4 bases, with 15 bases left in between. The CDR3 loop spans 15 amino acids. The DNA of the CDR3 is TGTGCCAGCAGCCGAGTCGGGACTCCCACCGGGGAGCTGTTTTTT. This sequence encodes CASSRVGTPTGELFF.

This chain links TRBV12-5 with TRBJ2-1, with 7 nucleotides matching TRBD1. This CDR3 has 13 residues. CDR1 and CDR2 (germline): LGHNT, FRNRAP. The trim removed 4 bases at V and 4 bases at J, leaving 1 base unmatched. The CDR3 region is CASGWGQYNEQFF. For the CDR3, the DNA is TGTGCTAGTGGTTGGGGACAGTACAATGAGCAGTTCTTC.

The V gene is TRBV10-3, the J gene TRBJ1-1; D not certain. The CDR3 spans 13 residues. Trimming took 11 bases from V and 2 from J, leaving 15 bases between them. Germline V lookup: CDR1 ENHRY, CDR2 SYGVKD. The CDR3 nucleotides read TGTGCCTCCCGCTCCCTAGTAAACACTGAAGCTTTCTTT. Translated: CASRSLVNTEAFF.

This clone was picked up one time. The gene calls are TRBV5-1 and TRBJ1-2; the match to TRBD1 covers 11 bases. The germline V gene has CDR1 SGHRS and CDR2 YFSETQ. J was trimmed by 7 bases and V by 4 bases; bases with no gene match: 6. The CDR3 is 14 residues long. For the CDR3, the DNA is TGCGCCAGCAGCCCGGGACAGGGGGAATTTGGCTACACCTTC. Translated, it gives CASSPGQGEFGYTF.

The rearrangement uses TRBV12-3 or TRBV12-4 and TRBJ2-1; D remains unclear. This CDR3 has 13 residues. V was shortened by 6 bases and J by 7 bases, with 13 bases between the two germline ends. The CDR3 DNA is TGTGCCAGCAGCAGATCCTCCGTGAATGAGCAGTTCTTC. Translation: CASSRSSVNEQFF.

This CDR3 is CASSLGDRGNSYEQYF. In DNA form, the CDR3 reads TGCGCCAGCAGCTTGGGGGACAGGGGCAACTCCTACGAGCAGTACTTC. This rearrangement joins TRBV5-1 to TRBJ2-7; TRBD1 agrees at 10 bases. Looked up from germline, CDR1 is SGHRS and CDR2 is YFSETQ. This CDR3 comprises 16 residues. Trimming took 0 bases from V and 0 from J; bases not matched to a gene: 3.

This clone was seen more than once but under ten times. The J gene is TRBJ1-1, the V gene TRBV7-2; TRBD1 matches 8 bases. CDR1 is SGHTA and CDR2 is FQGNSA in the germline V gene. This CDR3 region has 14 residues. After removal of 5 bases from V and 7 bases from J, the junction contained 9 bases not matched to a gene. The CDR3 loop reads CASSITGGSDEAFF. For the CDR3, the DNA is TGTGCCAGCAGCATAACAGGGGGTTCGGATGAAGCTTTCTTT. Looking up the rest from reference TRBV7-2 and TRBJ1-1 gives the full variable domain: GAGVSQSPSNKVTEKGKDVELRCDPISGHTALYWYRQSLGQGLEFLIYFQGNSAPDKSGLPSDRFSAERTGGSVSTLTIQRTQQEDSAVYLCASSITGGSDEAFFGQGTRLTVV.

The V gene is TRBV25-1, the J gene TRBJ2-3, with TRBD1 identical over 9 bases. The CDR3 loop spans 15 amino acids. Germline V CDR1 and CDR2: MGHDK, SYGVNS. Trimming at V came to 4 bases and at J to 1 base, leaving 3 bases not matched to a gene. CDR3 nucleotides: TGTGCCAGCAGTGCCAGGACAGGGGGCACAGATACGCAGTATTTT. It is translated as CASSARTGGTDTQYF.

The chain couples TRBV7-2 to TRBJ1-5; no firm D call. Germline V gives CDR1 SGHTA, CDR2 FQGNSA. This CDR3 has 14 amino acids. The V end lost 2 bases, the J end lost 0 bases, and 5 bases lay between the germline ends. CDR3 protein: CASSLQFSNQPQHF. The CDR3 coding sequence is TGTGCCAGCAGCTTACAATTTAGCAATCAGCCCCAGCATTTT.

This clone came up a few times. The chain couples TRBV25-1 to TRBJ1-2, with D perhaps TRBD1 (6 bases). The V gene's germline CDR1 is MGHDK and CDR2 SYGVNS. The CDR3 totals 15 residues. V lost 10 bases, J lost 0 bases, and 18 bases lay in between. CDR3 DNA sequence: TGTGCCACCCGAGGGGGAACGTTAGCTAACTATGGCTACACCTTC. Its translation: CATRGGTLANYGYTF.

There are a few counts of this clone. This rearrangement joins TRBV21-1 to TRBJ2-3; the D call TRBD2 from the table was never checked on the DNA. TRBV21-1 is shown as a pseudogene. The CDR3 is 17 residues long. CDR3 residues: CASSLRISGRGTDTQYF. CDR3 sequence (DNA): TGTGCCAGCAGCCTAAGGATTAGCGGGAGGGGCACAGATACGCAGTATTTT.

The rearrangement uses TRBV7-3 and TRBJ2-3; D unresolved. Germline CDR1 SGHTA, CDR2 FQGTGA. V lost 1 base, J lost 6 bases, and 5 bases lay in between. The CDR3 is made up of 12 amino acids. Here the CDR3 reads CASSLIGDTQYF. CDR3 sequence (DNA): TGTGCCAGCAGCTTAATCGGGGATACGCAGTATTTT.

The CDR3 here is CASSSDRDRRTQYF. The CDR3 DNA follows: TGTGCCAGCAGTTCGGACAGGGACCGTCGGACCCAGTACTTC. This chain connects TRBV28 to TRBJ2-5; 8 nucleotides line up with TRBD1. Germline V gene sequence: CDR1 MDHEN, CDR2 SYDVKM. With V trimmed by 4 bases and J by 7 bases, 8 bases remained unmatched. The CDR3 has 14 residues.

V usage is TRBV11-3 and J usage is TRBJ2-1; 7 bases line up with TRBD2. The CDR3 contains 14 residues. After removal of 3 bases from V and 3 bases from J, the junction contained 2 bases not matched to a gene. The V gene's germline CDR1 is SGHNT and CDR2 YENEEA. CDR3 protein: CASSFTGGYNEQFF. In DNA, the CDR3 is TGTGCCAGCAGCTTCACGGGGGGCTACAATGAGCAGTTCTTC.

The chain carries TRBV7-6 and TRBJ1-1; 8 bases fit TRBD1. V trimming: 4 bases; J trimming: 1 base; junction bases outside the gene matches: 5. The germline gives CDR1 SGHVS, CDR2 FNYEAQ. The CDR3 is made up of 15 amino acids. This CDR3 reads CASSSDRGRNTEAFF. In nucleotides, the CDR3 is TGTGCCAGCAGCTCAGACAGGGGTCGGAACACTGAAGCTTTCTTT.

The chain has TRBV9 and TRBJ2-1; TRBD2 matches at 7 bases. Germline V gene data show CDR1 as SGDLS and CDR2 as YYNGEE. After removal of 0 bases from V and 7 bases from J, the junction contained 7 bases not matched to a gene. There are 15 residues in the CDR3. The CDR3 loop is CASSVASGLQNEQFF. CDR3 coding DNA: TGTGCCAGCAGCGTAGCTAGCGGACTCCAGAATGAGCAGTTCTTC.

V gene TRBV6-5 combines with J gene TRBJ2-1; no firm D call. The V end lost 6 bases, the J end lost 5 bases, and 5 bases lay between the germline ends. Germline-derived CDR1 and CDR2 are MNHEY and SVGAGI. The CDR3 is 11 residues long. Written as DNA, the CDR3 is TGTGCCAGCAGGAGAAACAATGAGCAGTTCTTC. Its protein product is CASRRNNEQFF.

The chain carries TRBV2 and TRBJ2-3; D possibly corresponds to TRBD2 (5 bases). Trimming removed 8 bases from V and 2 bases from J, with 20 bases in between. The germline V gene encodes CDR1 SNHLY and CDR2 FYNNEI. The CDR3 covers 16 residues. As DNA, the CDR3 is TGTGCCAGCCCCGCGGCGGGCCTAGCCTCCACAGATACGCAGTATTTT. This gives the protein CASPAAGLASTDTQYF.